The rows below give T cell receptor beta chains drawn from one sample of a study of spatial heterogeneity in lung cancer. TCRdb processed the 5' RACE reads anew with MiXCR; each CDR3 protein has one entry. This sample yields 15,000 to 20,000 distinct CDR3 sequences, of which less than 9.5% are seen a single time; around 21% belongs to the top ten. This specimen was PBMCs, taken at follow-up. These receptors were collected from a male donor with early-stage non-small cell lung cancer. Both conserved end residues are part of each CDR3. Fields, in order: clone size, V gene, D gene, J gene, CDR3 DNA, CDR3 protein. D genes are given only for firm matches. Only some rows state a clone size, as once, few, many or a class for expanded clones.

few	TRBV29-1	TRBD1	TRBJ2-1	TGCAGCGTCCGATCGGGGACAGGGGGCTCCTACAATGAGCAGTTCTTC	CSVRSGTGGSYNEQFF
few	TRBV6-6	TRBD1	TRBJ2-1	TGTGCCAGCAGTTACTCTCGGGACAGGGCGAGGGGCGAGCAGTTCTTC	CASSYSRDRARGEQFF
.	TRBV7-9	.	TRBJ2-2	TGTGCCAGCAGCGGAGCGGGGAACACCGGGGAGCTGTTTTTT	CASSGAGNTGELFF
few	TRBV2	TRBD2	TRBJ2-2	TGTGCCAGCCGTTTAGCGGGACCCAACACCGGGGAGCTGTTTTTT	CASRLAGPNTGELFF
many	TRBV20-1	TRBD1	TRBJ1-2	TGCAGTGCTACCGGACAGGGAAACTATGGCTACACCTTC	CSATGQGNYGYTF
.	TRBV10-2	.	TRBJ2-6	TGCGCCACACATCAGGGGTCTGGGGCCAACGTCCTGACTTTC	CATHQGSGANVLTF
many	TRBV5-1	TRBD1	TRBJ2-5	TGCGCCAGCAGCCAAAGTGGACAGGGAAGCGTTAAAGAGACCCAGTACTTC	CASSQSGQGSVKETQYF
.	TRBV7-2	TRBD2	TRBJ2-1	TGTGCCGGCAGCTCTGGACTAGCGGGGGCCTTGCAGTTCTTC	CAGSSGLAGALQFF
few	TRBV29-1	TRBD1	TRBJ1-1	TGCAGCGCTGAACCGACAGGGGGCCGGCTAGCTTTCTTT	CSAEPTGGRLAFF
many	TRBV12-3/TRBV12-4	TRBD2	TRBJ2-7	TGTGCCAGCAGTTTATTAGCGGGAGTGGACGAGCAGTACTTC	CASSLLAGVDEQYF
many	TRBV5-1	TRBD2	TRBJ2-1	TGCGCCAGCAGCAGTGGGGGACTAGCGGGAGCGGTTGGGTACAATGAGCAGTTCTTC	CASSSGGLAGAVGYNEQFF
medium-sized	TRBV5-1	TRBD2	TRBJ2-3	TGCGCCAGCAGCCTGGGACTAGCTGGAGGGGATACGCAGTATTTT	CASSLGLAGGDTQYF
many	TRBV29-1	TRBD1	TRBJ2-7	TGCAGCGGCGGGACAGGGAACGAGCAGTACTTC	CSGGTGNEQYF
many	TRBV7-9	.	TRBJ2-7	TGTGCCAGCAGCCCCTCAGAGGGCCACGAGCAGTACTTC	CASSPSEGHEQYF
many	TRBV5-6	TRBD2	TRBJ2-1	TGTGCCAGCAGCTTGGCCCTAGCGGCCTCCTACAATGAGCAGTTCTTC	CASSLALAASYNEQFF
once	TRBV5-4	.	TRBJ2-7	TGTGCATCGGGCAACACCTACGAGCAGTACTTC	CASGNTYEQYF
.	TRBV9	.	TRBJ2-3	TGTGCCAGCAGCGTAGGACTAGTTACAGATACGCAGTATTTT	CASSVGLVTDTQYF
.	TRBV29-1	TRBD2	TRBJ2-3	TGCAGCGCCGATAGCGGGAGGGCCGAAGATACGCAGTATTTT	CSADSGRAEDTQYF
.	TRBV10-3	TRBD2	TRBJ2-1	TGTGCCACCCAATTGGGAGCGGGAGGGAGTAGCTCCTACAATGAGCAGTTCTTC	CATQLGAGGSSSYNEQFF
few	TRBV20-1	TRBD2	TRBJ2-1	TGCAGTGCTACCCCCGGGACTAGCGACTACAATGAGCAGTTCTTC	CSATPGTSDYNEQFF
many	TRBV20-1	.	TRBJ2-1	TGCAGTGCTACAAGGACCAATGAGCAGTTCTTC	CSATRTNEQFF
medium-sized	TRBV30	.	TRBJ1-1	TGTGCCTGGAGAGGGACAAACACTGAAGCTTTCTTT	CAWRGTNTEAFF
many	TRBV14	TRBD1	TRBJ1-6	TGTGCCAGCAGCCAAGGGCAGTTTCATCGGACAGGGAATTTTTCCTATAATTCACCCCTCCACTTT	CASSQGQFHRTGNFSYNSPLHF
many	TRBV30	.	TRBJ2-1	TGTGCCTGGAGTTTAGACTACAATGAGCAGTTCTTC	CAWSLDYNEQFF
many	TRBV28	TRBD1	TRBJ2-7	TGTGCCAGCACCTTGCGGACAGGGGGCCTCTACGAGCAGTACTTC	CASTLRTGGLYEQYF
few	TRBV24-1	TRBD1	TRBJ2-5	TGTGCCACCAGTGATAAAGGACAGGGTTTGAAGACCCAGTACTTC	CATSDKGQGLKTQYF
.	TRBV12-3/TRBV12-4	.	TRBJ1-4	TGTGCCAGCAGTTCGGCAACCTCTAATGAAAAACTGTTTTTT	CASSSATSNEKLFF
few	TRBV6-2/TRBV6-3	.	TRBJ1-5	TGTGCCAGCAGTTACAGGGGGGGCAATCAGCCCCAGCATTTT	CASSYRGGNQPQHF
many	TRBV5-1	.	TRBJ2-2	TGCGCCAGCAGCTCTATACAGGGTAACACCGGGGAGCTGTTTTTT	CASSSIQGNTGELFF
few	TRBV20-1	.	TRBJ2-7	TGCAGTGCTACCCCGTTTCGGGCGCTATCCTACGAGCAGTACTTC	CSATPFRALSYEQYF
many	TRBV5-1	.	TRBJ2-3	TGCGCCAGCAGCTTGGGTTTGGGGCCCCAGGCCGATACGCAGTATTTT	CASSLGLGPQADTQYF
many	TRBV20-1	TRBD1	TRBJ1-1	TGCAGTGCTAGAGGGACAGGGGCCCCTGAAGCTTTCTTT	CSARGTGAPEAFF
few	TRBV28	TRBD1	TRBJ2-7	TGTGCCAGCAGTTTTCCCCTGGGGGCAGGGGGCGCCTACGAGCAGTACTTC	CASSFPLGAGGAYEQYF
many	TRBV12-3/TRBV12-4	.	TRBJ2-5	TGTGCCAGCAGTTTCCGGGGTGGCCCTCGGGGGCCAGAGACCCAGTACTTC	CASSFRGGPRGPETQYF
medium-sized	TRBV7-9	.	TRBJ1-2	TGTGCCAGCAGCGAAGAGACAGGCAACTATGGCTACACCTTC	CASSEETGNYGYTF
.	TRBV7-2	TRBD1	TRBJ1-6	TGTGTCAGCAGCCCCCGACAGGGTTCGGCTTCACCCCTCCACTTT	CVSSPRQGSASPLHF
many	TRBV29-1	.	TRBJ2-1	TGCAGCGTTGAAGACCCCCTTAGTTCCTACAATGAGCAGTTCTTC	CSVEDPLSSYNEQFF
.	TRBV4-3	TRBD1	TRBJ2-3	TGCGCCAGCAGCCACCGACAGGGGACAGATACGCAGTATTTT	CASSHRQGTDTQYF
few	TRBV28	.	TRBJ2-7	TGTGCCAGCAGTTTGGGGGAATCCTACGAGCAGTACTTC	CASSLGESYEQYF
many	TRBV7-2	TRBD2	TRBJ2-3	TGTGCCAGCAGCCCCCTAGCGGGGGGCCAAAGAAGGACAGATACGCAGTATTTT	CASSPLAGGQRRTDTQYF
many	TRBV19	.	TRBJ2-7	TGTGCCAGTAGCCCCCTAGGTGGCTACGAGCGGTACTTC	CASSPLGGYERYF
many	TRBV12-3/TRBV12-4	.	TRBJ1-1	TGTGCCAGCAGTTTAGCGGGGCAGGCGAACACTGAAGCTTTCTTT	CASSLAGQANTEAFF
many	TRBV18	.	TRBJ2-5	TGTGCCAGCTCACAGAACAGAATGGACCCCGGAGGTACCCAGTACTTC	CASSQNRMDPGGTQYF
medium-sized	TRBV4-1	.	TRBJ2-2	TGCGCCAGCAGGGATGAGGAGGGAGGCACCGGGGAGCTGTTTTTT	CASRDEEGGTGELFF
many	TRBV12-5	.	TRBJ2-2	TGTGCTAGTGGTTTGGTTGTGCCCATAGGCAGGGGCAGTTGGAACACCGGGGAGCTGTTTTTT	CASGLVVPIGRGSWNTGELFF
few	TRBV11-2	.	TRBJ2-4	TGTGCCAGCAGCTTAGCCAATATCGTGGGGACACAGTACTTC	CASSLANIVGTQYF
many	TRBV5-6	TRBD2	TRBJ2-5	TGTGCCAGCAGCTTGGGGGGACTAGCGGGAGCGGAGACCCAGTACTTC	CASSLGGLAGAETQYF
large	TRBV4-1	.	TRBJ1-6	TGCGCCAGCAGCCAAGGAACAGGGCGGGCTTCACCCCTCCACTTT	CASSQGTGRASPLHF
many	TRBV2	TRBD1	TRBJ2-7	TGTGCCAGCCTAGACAGGGGGAGCGAGCAGTACTTC	CASLDRGSEQYF
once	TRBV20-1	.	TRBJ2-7	TGCAGTGCTAGAGAGGACTATTCCTACGAGCAGTACTTC	CSAREDYSYEQYF
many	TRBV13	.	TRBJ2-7	TGTGCCAGCAGCTTTCGCAGGGGTACCCACGAGCAGTACTTC	CASSFRRGTHEQYF
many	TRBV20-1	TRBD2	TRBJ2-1	TGCAGTGCAAGAGGGCGGGGGGGCCAAGTCTATGAGCAGTTCTTC	CSARGRGGQVYEQFF
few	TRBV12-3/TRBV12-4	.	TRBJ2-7	TGTGCCAGCAGTATAGTGGACACCTACGAGCAGTACTTC	CASSIVDTYEQYF